One sample yielded the 8 T cell receptor beta chains listed below, sequenced in a study of cytomegalovirus exposure and HLA in healthy donors. Researchers ran the PCR with 60 Vbeta and 13 Jbeta primers. The method was immunoSEQ multiplex PCR; TCRdb's version includes in-frame clones alone and lacks a portion of them. The sample lists approximately 130,000 clones, over 75% occurring once. Sequencing used PBMCs. Receptors originate from a man in his forties or fifties in good health and CMV-seronegative.

The chain carries TRBV11-3 and TRBJ2-1, with TRBD1 identical over 9 bases. Trimming removed 4 bases from V and 9 bases from J; junction bases left unmatched: 7. The CDR3 has 14 residues. The germline CDR1 and CDR2 sequences are SGHNT and YENEEA. The CDR3 region is CASSYGQGISEQFF. The CDR3, as DNA: TGTGCCAGCAGCTACGGACAGGGGATCAGTGAGCAGTTCTTC.

The chain is built from TRBV10-1 and TRBJ2-3, with TRBD1 matching 12 bases. V lost 3 bases, J lost 2 bases, and 6 bases stayed unmatched. The CDR3 contains 17 residues. CDR1 and CDR2 (germline): WNHNN, SYGVQD (reference sequence). The CDR3 nucleotides read TGCGCCAGCAGTGATTCCGGGACAGGGGGCAACACAGATACGCAGTATTTT. Protein product: CASSDSGTGGNTDTQYF.

The V call is TRBV20-1, the J call TRBJ2-2; no firm D call. The CDR3 sequence is 11 residues long. V was shortened by 6 bases and J by 2 bases, with 4 bases between the two germline ends. Germline CDR1 and CDR2: DFQATT and SNEGSKA (reference sequence). CDR3 sequence reads: CSALNTGELFF. The CDR3 nucleotides read TGCAGTGCACTAAACACCGGGGAGCTGTTTTTT.

The gene calls are TRBV6-6 and TRBJ1-1, with a weak D call TRBD1 (5 bases). Trimming removed 0 bases at V and 6 bases at J, with 17 bases between. The CDR3 is made up of 16 amino acids. Germline-derived CDR1 and CDR2 are MNHNY and SVGAGI (reference sequence). CDR3 loop: CASSYSNRGSYAEAFF. The DNA for the CDR3 is TGTGCCAGCAGTTACTCGAATCGGGGGAGTTACGCTGAAGCTTTCTTT.

The V gene is TRBV15, the J gene TRBJ1-2, with D possibly TRBD1 on 5 matching bases. V was pared by 0 bases and J by 6 bases, with 17 bases between. This CDR3 has 16 amino acids. From germline, CDR1 is LNHNV and CDR2 YYDKDF (reference sequence). The CDR3 nucleotides read TGTGCCACCAGCAGAGATGCGGCAGGGAATGTGAATGGCTACACCTTC. Protein product: CATSRDAAGNVNGYTF.

The chain combines TRBV4-1 with TRBJ2-5; D remains unclear. CDR3 length: 13 residues. Trimming took off 3 bases at V and 2 bases at J, with 7 bases between the two ends. Germline V gene data show CDR1 as MGHRA and CDR2 as YSYEKL. In DNA, the CDR3 is TGCGCCAGCAGCCAGTTAGTACAAGAGACCCAGTACTTC. Residues: CASSQLVQETQYF.

V and J are TRBV2 and TRBJ1-4, with TRBD1 matching 11 bases. The CDR3 is 14 residues long. V shed 4 bases and J 7 bases; nucleotides not matched to a gene: 2. From germline, CDR1 is SNHLY and CDR2 FYNNEI. The CDR3 protein is CASSVGTGGEKLFF. The DNA for the CDR3 is TGTGCCAGCAGTGTGGGGACAGGGGGTGAAAAACTGTTTTTT.

This sequence joins TRBV4-3 and TRBJ2-1, with D tentatively TRBD2 (6 bases). The CDR3 contains 15 residues. Trimming took 3 bases from V and 5 from J, leaving 14 bases between them. Looked up from germline, CDR1 is LGHNA and CDR2 is YSLEER. DNA of the CDR3: TGCGCCAGCAGCCAGGTCACGGGAGCCAACAATGAGCAGTTCTTC. Amino acid sequence: CASSQVTGANNEQFF.